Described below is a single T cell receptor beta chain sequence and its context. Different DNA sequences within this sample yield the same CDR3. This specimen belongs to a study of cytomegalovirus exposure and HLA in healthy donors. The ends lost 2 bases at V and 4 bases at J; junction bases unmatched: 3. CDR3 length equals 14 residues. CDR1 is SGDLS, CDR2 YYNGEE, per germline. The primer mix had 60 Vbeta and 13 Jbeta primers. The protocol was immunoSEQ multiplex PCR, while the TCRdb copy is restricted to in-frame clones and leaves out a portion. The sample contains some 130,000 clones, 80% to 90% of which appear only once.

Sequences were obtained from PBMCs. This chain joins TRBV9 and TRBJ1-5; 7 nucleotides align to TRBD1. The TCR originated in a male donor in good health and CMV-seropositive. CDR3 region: CASSVGTDNQPQHF. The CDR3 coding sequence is TGTGCCAGCAGCGTCGGGACAGATAATCAGCCCCAGCATTTT.